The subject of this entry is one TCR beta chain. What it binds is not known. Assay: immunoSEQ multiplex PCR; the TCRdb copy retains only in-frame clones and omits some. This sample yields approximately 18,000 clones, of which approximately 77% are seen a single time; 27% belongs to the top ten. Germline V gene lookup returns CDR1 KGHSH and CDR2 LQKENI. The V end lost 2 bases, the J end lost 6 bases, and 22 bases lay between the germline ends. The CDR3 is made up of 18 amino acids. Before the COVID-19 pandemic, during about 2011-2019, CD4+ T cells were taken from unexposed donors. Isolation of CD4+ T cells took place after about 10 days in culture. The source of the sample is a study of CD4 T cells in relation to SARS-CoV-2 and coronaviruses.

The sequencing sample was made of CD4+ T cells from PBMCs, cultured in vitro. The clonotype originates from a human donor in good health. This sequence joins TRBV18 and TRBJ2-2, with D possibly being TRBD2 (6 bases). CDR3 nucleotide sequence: TGTGCCAGCTCACCATTGAGGGAACTAGCCGCCTCCCCCGGGGAGCTGTTTTTT. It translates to CASSPLRELAASPGELFF.